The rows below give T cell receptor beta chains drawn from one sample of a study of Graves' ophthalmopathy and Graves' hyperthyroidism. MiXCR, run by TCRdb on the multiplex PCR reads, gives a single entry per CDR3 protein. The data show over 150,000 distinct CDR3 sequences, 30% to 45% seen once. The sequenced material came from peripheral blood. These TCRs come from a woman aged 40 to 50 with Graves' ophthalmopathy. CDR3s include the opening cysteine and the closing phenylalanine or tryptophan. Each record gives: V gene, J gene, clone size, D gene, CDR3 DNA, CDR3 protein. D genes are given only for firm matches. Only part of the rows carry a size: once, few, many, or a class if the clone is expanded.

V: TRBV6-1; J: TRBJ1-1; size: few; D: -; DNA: TGTGCCAGCACCACGCGAGGGGAAGACGCTTTCTTT; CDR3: CASTTRGEDAFF
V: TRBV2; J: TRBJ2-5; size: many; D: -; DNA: TGTGCCAGCAGTGATCAGGGTTTAGGACAAGAGACCCAGTACTTC; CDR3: CASSDQGLGQETQYF
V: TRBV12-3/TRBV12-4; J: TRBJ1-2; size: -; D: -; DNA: TGTGCCAGCAGCAATCTGGACAGCGGAGGCTACACCTTC; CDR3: CASSNLDSGGYTF
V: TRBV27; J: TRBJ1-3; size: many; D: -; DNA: TGTGCCAGCAGTCCCAGGGCCGACTCTGGAAACACCATATATTTT; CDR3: CASSPRADSGNTIYF
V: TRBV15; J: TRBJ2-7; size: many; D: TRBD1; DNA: TGTGCCACCAGCAGTGACACGGACAGGGGAAACGAGCAGTACTTC; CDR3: CATSSDTDRGNEQYF
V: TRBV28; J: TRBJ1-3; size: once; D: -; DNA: TGTGCCAGCAGTGTAGGGTCCGTCTCTGGAAACACCATATATTTT; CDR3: CASSVGSVSGNTIYF
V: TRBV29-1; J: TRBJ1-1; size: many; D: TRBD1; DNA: TGCAGCGCCGGACAGGGGAGGACTGAAGCTTTCTTT; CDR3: CSAGQGRTEAFF
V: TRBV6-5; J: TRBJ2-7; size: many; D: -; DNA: TGTGCCAGCAGTTTCCGGGACCAAGGGCTTGGCGAGCAGTACTTC; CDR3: CASSFRDQGLGEQYF
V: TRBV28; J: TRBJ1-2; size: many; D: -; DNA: TGTGCCAGCAGCCCTGGGGTAGGGGCCTATGGCTACACCTTC; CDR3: CASSPGVGAYGYTF
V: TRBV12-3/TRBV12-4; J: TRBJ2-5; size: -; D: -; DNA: TGTGCCAGCAGGCATACTAGAAACCAAGAGACCCAGTACTTC; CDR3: CASRHTRNQETQYF
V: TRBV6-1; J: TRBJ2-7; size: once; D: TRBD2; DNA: TGTGCCAGCAGCATAGCGGGGGGTCTAGACGAGCAGTACTTC; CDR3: CASSIAGGLDEQYF
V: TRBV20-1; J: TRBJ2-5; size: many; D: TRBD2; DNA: TGCAGTGCTAGCATGGCAGGGCTACGGGAGGCCCAGTACTTC; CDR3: CSASMAGLREAQYF
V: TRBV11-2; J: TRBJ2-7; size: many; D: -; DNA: TGTGCCAGCAGCTTAGAGTGGGATCCGTCCTACGAGCAGTACTTC; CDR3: CASSLEWDPSYEQYF
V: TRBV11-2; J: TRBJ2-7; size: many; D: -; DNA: TGTGCCAGCAGCCACCGGAACGGCGAGCAGTACTTC; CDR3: CASSHRNGEQYF
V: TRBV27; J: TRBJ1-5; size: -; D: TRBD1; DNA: TGTGCCAGCAGTTTCGAGCAGGGGGCACAGCCCCAGCATTTT; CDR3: CASSFEQGAQPQHF
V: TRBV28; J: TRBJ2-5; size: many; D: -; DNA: TGTGCCAGCAGTTTTATAGCATACCAAGAGACCCAGTACTTC; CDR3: CASSFIAYQETQYF
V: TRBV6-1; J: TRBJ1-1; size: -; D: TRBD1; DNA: TGTGCCAGCAGCGGACAGGCGCGTGAAGCTTTCTTT; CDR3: CASSGQAREAFF
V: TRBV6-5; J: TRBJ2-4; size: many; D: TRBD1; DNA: TGTGCCAGCAGACAGGGGCTGAGAGCCAAAAACATTCAGTACTTC; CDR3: CASRQGLRAKNIQYF
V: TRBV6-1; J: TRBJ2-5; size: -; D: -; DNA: TGTGCCAGCACCCCGGGGCAAGAGACCCAGTACTTC; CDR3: CASTPGQETQYF
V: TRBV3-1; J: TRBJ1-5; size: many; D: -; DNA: TGTGCCAGCAGCCAATGGGGAGGGAGGCAGCCCCAGCATTTT; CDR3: CASSQWGGRQPQHF
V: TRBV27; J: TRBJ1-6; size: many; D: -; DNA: TGTGCCAGCAGTTTATCGGCAGGGACTGGCTCACCCCTCCACTTT; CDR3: CASSLSAGTGSPLHF
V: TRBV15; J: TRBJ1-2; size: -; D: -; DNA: TGTGCCACGAGGCGGGTACCCAGGTATGGCTACACCTTC; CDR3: CATRRVPRYGYTF
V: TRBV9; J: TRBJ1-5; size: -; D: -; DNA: TGTGCCAGCAGCGTAGCCCCCCTTCAGGTAGGGAGCAATCAGCCCCAGCATTTT; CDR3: CASSVAPLQVGSNQPQHF
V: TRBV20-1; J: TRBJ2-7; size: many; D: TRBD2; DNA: TGCAGTCCCGCGGGAGGGCACGAGCAGTACTTC; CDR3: CSPAGGHEQYF
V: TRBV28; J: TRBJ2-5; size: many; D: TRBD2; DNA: TGTGCCGCGAGCCTTAGCGGGGGGCAAGAGACCCAGTACTTC; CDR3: CAASLSGGQETQYF
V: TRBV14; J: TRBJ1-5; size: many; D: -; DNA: TGTGCCAGCAGCCAACGGGACAGCAATCAGCCCCAGCATTTT; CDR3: CASSQRDSNQPQHF
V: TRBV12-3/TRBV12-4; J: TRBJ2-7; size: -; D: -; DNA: TGTGCCAGCAGTGACCTTCGGAGAAGCGAGCAGTACTTC; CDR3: CASSDLRRSEQYF
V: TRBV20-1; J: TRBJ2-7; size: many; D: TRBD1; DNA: TGCAGTGCTAGAGAGGACTATAGGACAGGGGGCAACGAGCAGTACTTC; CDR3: CSAREDYRTGGNEQYF
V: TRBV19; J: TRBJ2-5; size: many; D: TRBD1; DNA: TGTGCCAGTACCCAGACCTCCGGGACAGGAGAGACCCAGTACTTC; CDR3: CASTQTSGTGETQYF
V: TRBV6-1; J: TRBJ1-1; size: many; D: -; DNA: TGTGCCAGCAGAGAGAACACTGAAGCTTTCTTT; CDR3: CASRENTEAFF
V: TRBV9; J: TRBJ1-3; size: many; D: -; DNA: TGTGCCAGCAGCGTAGCGACAGACACCATATATTTT; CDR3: CASSVATDTIYF
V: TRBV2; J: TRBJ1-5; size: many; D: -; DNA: TGTGCCAGCAGTGAAGACAGGGCATTTCAGCCCCAGCATTTT; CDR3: CASSEDRAFQPQHF
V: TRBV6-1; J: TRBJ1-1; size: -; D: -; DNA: TGTGCCAGCACCAAGGCACAGGCGATGAACACTGAAGCTTTCTTT; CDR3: CASTKAQAMNTEAFF
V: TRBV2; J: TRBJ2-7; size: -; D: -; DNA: TGTGCCAGCAGTGAGGACAGCTCCCCTCTTCAAGAGCAGTACTTC; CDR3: CASSEDSSPLQEQYF
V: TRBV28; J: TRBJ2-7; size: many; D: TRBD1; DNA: TGTGCCAGCAGTTCGAGGACAGGGACGACCTACGAGCAGTACTTC; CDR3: CASSSRTGTTYEQYF
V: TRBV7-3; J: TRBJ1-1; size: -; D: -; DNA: TGTGCCAGCAGCCTGGACGTCAAGAACACTGAAGCTTTCTTT; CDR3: CASSLDVKNTEAFF
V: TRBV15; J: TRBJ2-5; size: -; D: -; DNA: TGTGCCACCAGCTTTAGGGGCGGCCAAGAGACCCAGTACTTC; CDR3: CATSFRGGQETQYF
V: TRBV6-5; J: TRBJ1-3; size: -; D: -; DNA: TGTGCCAGCAGTTACCCCCGGGACCGCTCTGGAAACACCATATATTTT; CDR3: CASSYPRDRSGNTIYF
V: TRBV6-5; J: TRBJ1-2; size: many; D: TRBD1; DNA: TGTGCCAGCAGAACCGGGACAGATTCGCTTAACTATGGCTACACCTTC; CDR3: CASRTGTDSLNYGYTF
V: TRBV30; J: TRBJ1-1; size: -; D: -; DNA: TGTGCCTGGAGTGCAAGCCAGATGAACACTGAAGCTTTCTTT; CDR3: CAWSASQMNTEAFF
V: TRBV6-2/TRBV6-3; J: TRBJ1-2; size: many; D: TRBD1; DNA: TGTGCCAGCAGTGATCAGACAGGGCGTTACTATGGCTACACCTTC; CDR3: CASSDQTGRYYGYTF
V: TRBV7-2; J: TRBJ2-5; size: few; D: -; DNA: TGTGCCAGCAGCACCTCCAGGGAAGAGACCCAGTACTTC; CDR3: CASSTSREETQYF
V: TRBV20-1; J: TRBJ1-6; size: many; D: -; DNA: TGCAGTGCTAACCAACAGAATTCACCCCTCCACTTT; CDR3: CSANQQNSPLHF
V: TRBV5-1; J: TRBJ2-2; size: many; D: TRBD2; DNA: TGCGCCAGCAGCTTTCCCGGGGGGACGAACACCGGGGAGCTGTTTTTT; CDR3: CASSFPGGTNTGELFF
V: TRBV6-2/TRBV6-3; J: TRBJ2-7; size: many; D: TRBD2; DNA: TGTGCCAGCAGGGTAGCGGGGAGCTCCTACGAGCAGTACTTC; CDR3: CASRVAGSSYEQYF
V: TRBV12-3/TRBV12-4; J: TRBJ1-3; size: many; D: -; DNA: TGTGCCAGCAGAAGACAGAGCTCTGGAAACACCATATATTTT; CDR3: CASRRQSSGNTIYF
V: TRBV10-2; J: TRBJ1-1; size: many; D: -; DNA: TGCGCCAGCAGTGGAGGGTTGGTCACTGAAGCTTTCTTT; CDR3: CASSGGLVTEAFF
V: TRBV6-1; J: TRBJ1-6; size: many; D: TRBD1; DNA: TGTGCCAGCAGTGCAGGACAGGAGGGGTCACCCCTCCACTTT; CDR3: CASSAGQEGSPLHF
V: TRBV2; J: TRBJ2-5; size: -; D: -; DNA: TGTGCCAGCAGTGAAGGGGAACAGGGATTTCGGGAGACCCAGTACTTC; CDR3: CASSEGEQGFRETQYF
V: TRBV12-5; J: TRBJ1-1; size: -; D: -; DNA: TGTGCTAGCGGTTTAGCCTACGGATTGAACACTGAAGCTTTCTTT; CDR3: CASGLAYGLNTEAFF
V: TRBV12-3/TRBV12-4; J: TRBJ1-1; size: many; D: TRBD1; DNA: TGTGCCAGCAGTCCGACCTCGACAGGGGGCTATGGTACTGAAGCTTTCTTT; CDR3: CASSPTSTGGYGTEAFF
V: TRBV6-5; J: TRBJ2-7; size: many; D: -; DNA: TGTGCCAGCAGTTATTCCAGGGCCACCTACGAGCAGTACTTC; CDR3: CASSYSRATYEQYF
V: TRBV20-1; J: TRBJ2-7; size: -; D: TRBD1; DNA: TGCAGTGCTAGAGATCCCTCAGGGGGCGGGTCCGAGCAGTACTTC; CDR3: CSARDPSGGGSEQYF